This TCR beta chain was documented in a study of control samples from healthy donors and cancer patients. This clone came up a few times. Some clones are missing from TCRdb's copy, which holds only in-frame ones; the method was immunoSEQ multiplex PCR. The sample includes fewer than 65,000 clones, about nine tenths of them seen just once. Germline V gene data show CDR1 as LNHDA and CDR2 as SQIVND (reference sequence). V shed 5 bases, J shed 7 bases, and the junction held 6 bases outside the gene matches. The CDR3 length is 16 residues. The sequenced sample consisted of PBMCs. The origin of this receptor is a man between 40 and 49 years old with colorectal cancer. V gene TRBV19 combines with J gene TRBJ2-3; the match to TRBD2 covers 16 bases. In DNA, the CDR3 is TGTGCCAGTAGTTACGGGACTAGCGGGAGGGGAAATACGCAGTATTTT. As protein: CASSYGTSGRGNTQYF.